This passage covers 19 T cell receptor beta chains from one sample sequenced in a study of shared clonotypes between healthy human individuals. Sequencing used immunoSEQ multiplex PCR; TCRdb keeps in-frame clones, though not all of them. The data show around 2.3 million clones, with approximately 94% seen just once and 0.1% to 0.15% held by the top ten. The source material was naive CD4+ T cells sorted from blood. Regarding subset: CD45RA+ positively selected. These receptors all come from a man aged 18 to 30 in good health.

V gene TRBV5-4 combines with J gene TRBJ2-1; D assignment may be TRBD1 or TRBD2 (5 bases each). The germline gives CDR1 SGHNT, CDR2 YYREEE (reference sequence). The length of the CDR3 is 17 residues. Between the trimmed V and J ends, which lost 4 bases and 0 bases, there was a span of 17 bases. The CDR3 loop reads CASSPAPKGSSYNEQFF. CDR3 coding DNA: TGTGCCAGCAGCCCTGCCCCGAAGGGGAGCTCCTACAATGAGCAGTTCTTC. Full variable domain (remainder filled in from reference TRBV5-4 and TRBJ2-1): ETGVTQSPTHLIKTRGQQVTLRCSSQSGHNTVSWYQQALGQGPQFIFQYYREEENGRGNFPPRFSGLQFPNYSSELNVNALELDDSALYLCASSPAPKGSSYNEQFFGPGTRLTVL.

About this clone: One end of the junction is discordant with germline, which a read error may explain. V gene TRBV5-6 combines with J gene TRBJ2-3; 13 bases align to TRBD2. The length of the CDR3 is 16 residues. Germline V CDR1 and CDR2: SGHDT, YYEEEE. In nucleotides, the CDR3 is TGTGCCAGCAGCTTGAGGAGACTAGCGGGAGGAGATGCGCAGTATTTT. Protein: CASSLRRLAGGDAQYF.

The chain has TRBV9 and TRBJ2-7, with a weak D call TRBD1 (6 bases). The CDR3 has 14 residues. Trimming cost V 1 base and J 3 bases, with 11 bases left between them. CDR1 and CDR2 (germline): SGDLS, YYNGEE. CDR3 nucleotides: TGTGCCAGCAGCGTAAGGGGGAATGACTACGAGCAGTACTTC. Translation: CASSVRGNDYEQYF.

V gene TRBV25-1 combines with J gene TRBJ2-7; TRBD1 is a possible D gene (5 bases). Germline CDR1 MGHDK, CDR2 SYGVNS. V gave up 1 base and J gave up 0 bases, with 13 bases separating them. The CDR3 runs 16 residues. CDR3 nucleotide sequence: TGTGCCAGCAGTGAATGGGGCCGGAGTTCCTCCTACGAGCAGTACTTC. Its protein product is CASSEWGRSSSYEQYF.

About this clone: This CDR3 is also generated by other DNA sequences in the sample. J is TRBJ1-3 and V is TRBV10-3; D is unresolved. The length of the CDR3 is 14 residues. The germline CDR1 and CDR2 sequences are ENHRY and SYGVKD. V was clipped by 3 bases and J by 0 bases, with 6 bases between them. CDR3 nucleotide sequence: TGTGCCATCAGTGACGGCAGCTCTGGAAACACCATATATTTT. Amino acid sequence: CAISDGSSGNTIYF.

The V call is TRBV29-1, the J call TRBJ2-1; 13 bases line up with TRBD2. CDR1 is SQVTM, CDR2 ANQGSEA, per germline. CDR3 length: 13 amino acids. The trim removed 4 bases at V and 14 bases at J, leaving 8 bases unmatched. The CDR3 sequence: CSVGGLAGRTEFF. The CDR3 DNA follows: TGCAGCGTTGGGGGACTAGCGGGACGGACGGAGTTCTTC.

The chain joins TRBV5-1 to TRBJ2-3, with TRBD1 matching 8 bases. V was pared by 4 bases and J by 1 base, with 5 bases of the junction left unmatched. CDR1 is SGHRS and CDR2 is YFSETQ in the germline V gene. This CDR3 has 15 amino acids. DNA for the CDR3: TGCGCCAGCAGCCTCCCGACAGGGGGCACAGATACGCAGTATTTT. Residues: CASSLPTGGTDTQYF.

The chain is built from TRBV18 and TRBJ2-5; TRBD1 aligns across 9 bases. Germline CDR1 reads KGHSH; CDR2 reads LQKENI. Unmatched junction bases numbered 5, after V lost 2 bases and J lost 1 base. This CDR3 spans 16 amino acids. DNA for the CDR3: TGTGCCAGCTCACCAGTTACAGGGGGCTTCCAAGAGACCCAGTACTTC. This encodes CASSPVTGGFQETQYF.

The gene calls are TRBV7-2 and TRBJ1-5, with a weak D call TRBD1 (6 bases). The V gene's germline CDR1 is SGHTA and CDR2 FQGNSA. V was trimmed by 4 bases and J by 1 base, leaving 11 bases between them. This CDR3 is built from 15 residues. CDR3 in amino acids: CASSSWGASNQPQHF. In DNA form, the CDR3 reads TGTGCCAGCAGCTCCTGGGGGGCCAGCAATCAGCCCCAGCATTTT.

The chain employs TRBV4-1 and TRBJ1-5; 12 bases are shared with TRBD1. The CDR3 has 16 residues. The V and J ends lost 0 bases and 7 bases, in that order; junction bases with no gene match: 4. Germline V gene sequence: CDR1 MGHRA, CDR2 YSYEKL. CDR3 amino acids: CASSQDGTGGRQPQHF. The CDR3, as DNA: TGCGCCAGCAGCCAAGATGGGACAGGGGGCAGGCAGCCCCAGCATTTT.

This rearrangement joins TRBV6-5 to TRBJ1-1; 9 nucleotides agree with TRBD1. Germline CDR1 and CDR2: MNHEY and SVGAGI. Trimming cost V 2 bases and J 5 bases; bases outside gene matches: 6. There are 15 residues in the CDR3. CDR3 loop: CASSYLQTGGTEAFF. CDR3 bases: TGTGCCAGCAGTTACCTACAGACAGGGGGGACTGAAGCTTTCTTT.

The genes are TRBV2 and TRBJ2-2, with 7 bases aligning to TRBD1. V trimming: 5 bases; J trimming: 7 bases; junction bases outside the gene matches: 7. Germline V gene lookup returns CDR1 SNHLY and CDR2 FYNNEI. This CDR3 region has 14 residues. The CDR3 bases are TGTGCCAGCAGTCCCACAGGGGTAGGCGGGGAGCTGTTTTTT. Its translation is CASSPTGVGGELFF.

The rearrangement uses TRBV7-9 and TRBJ1-4, with D perhaps TRBD1 (6 bases). Germline values: CDR1 SEHNR, CDR2 FQNEAQ (reference sequence). V was pared by 1 base and J by 5 bases, with 14 bases between. CDR3 length equals 16 residues. In nucleotides, the CDR3 is TGTGCCAGCAGCTTAGTGCAGGGGCTTAAGAATGAAAAACTGTTTTTT. Its protein product is CASSLVQGLKNEKLFF.

V and J are TRBV6-6 and TRBJ1-3, with 9 bases fitting TRBD1. The V and J ends lost 6 bases and 12 bases, in that order; junction bases with no gene match: 15. The CDR3 is 15 amino acids. Per germline, CDR1 MNHNY and CDR2 SVGAGI (reference sequence). In nucleotides, the CDR3 is TGTGCCAGCAGGCCTTCACAGGGGGCGGAGGGGGTCATATATTTT. Translating it yields CASRPSQGAEGVIYF.

As concerns this clone: Other DNA sequences in this specimen translate into the identical CDR3. This chain uses TRBV5-1 with TRBJ1-6, with D possibly being TRBD1 (6 bases). CDR1 and CDR2 from the germline V gene are SGHRS and YFSETQ. Trimming shortened V by 4 bases and J by 8 bases, and 13 bases separated the two germline ends. The CDR3 has 14 residues. This CDR3 is CASSPTGWDSPLHF. The CDR3 DNA reads as TGCGCCAGCAGCCCCACAGGGTGGGATTCACCCCTCCACTTT. The full variable domain, rest sourced from reference TRBV5-1 and TRBJ1-6, is KAGVTQTPRYLIKTRGQQVTLSCSPISGHRSVSWYQQTPGQGLQFLFEYFSETQRNKGNFPGRFSGRQFSNSRSEMNVSTLELGDSALYLCASSPTGWDSPLHFGNGTRLTVT.

The chain recombines TRBV9 with TRBJ1-2; D is undetermined. CDR1 is SGDLS, CDR2 YYNGEE, per germline. V was cut by 1 base and J by 2 bases, with 15 bases left in between. This CDR3 is built from 16 residues. The CDR3: CASSVRWSPSNYGYTF. Here the CDR3 DNA reads TGTGCCAGCAGCGTACGGTGGTCGCCATCAAACTATGGCTACACCTTC.

CDR3 DNA sequence: TGTGCCAGCGTGCGCCTAGCGGCCCTCTACGAGCAGTACTTC. It yields the protein CASVRLAALYEQYF. V gene TRBV2 combines with J gene TRBJ2-7; 7 bases line up with TRBD2. Looked up from germline, CDR1 is SNHLY and CDR2 is FYNNEI. Losses at the gene ends were 8 bases for V and 3 bases for J; bases not matched to a gene: 10. This CDR3 has 14 residues.

This chain links TRBV14 with TRBJ1-1; possibly TRBD1 for D (5 bases). Germline lookup yields CDR1 SGHDN and CDR2 FVKESK. This CDR3 region has 13 residues. V was clipped by 3 bases and J by 0 bases, with 5 bases between them. CDR3 loop: CASSQDMNTEAFF. Written as DNA, the CDR3 is TGTGCCAGCAGCCAGGACATGAACACTGAAGCTTTCTTT.

This chain links TRBV27 with TRBJ2-2; maybe TRBD1 (6 bases). The CDR3 extends over 17 amino acids. V lost 3 bases and J 0 bases, leaving 14 bases between the germline ends. Germline CDR1 is MNHEY and CDR2 is SMNVEV (reference sequence). Here the CDR3 DNA reads TGTGCCAGCAGTTTCCGCACCGGGACACCGAACACCGGGGAGCTGTTTTTT. Translating it yields CASSFRTGTPNTGELFF.